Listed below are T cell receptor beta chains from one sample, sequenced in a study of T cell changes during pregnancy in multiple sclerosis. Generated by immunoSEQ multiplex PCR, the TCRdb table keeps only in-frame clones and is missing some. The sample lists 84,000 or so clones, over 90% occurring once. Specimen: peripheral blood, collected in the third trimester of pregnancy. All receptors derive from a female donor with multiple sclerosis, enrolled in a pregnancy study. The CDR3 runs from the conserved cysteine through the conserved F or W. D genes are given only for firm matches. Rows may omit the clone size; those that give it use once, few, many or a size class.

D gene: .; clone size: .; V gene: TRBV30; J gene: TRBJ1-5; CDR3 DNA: TGTGCCTGGACTAGACGGAAAAATCAGCCCCAGCATTTT; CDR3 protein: CAWTRRKNQPQHF
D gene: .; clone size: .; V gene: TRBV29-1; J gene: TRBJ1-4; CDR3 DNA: TGCAGCGTTGGCCTCGGGGGTGTGGAAAAACTGTTTTTT; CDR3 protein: CSVGLGGVEKLFF
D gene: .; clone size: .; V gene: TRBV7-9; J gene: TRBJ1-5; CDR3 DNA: TGTGCCAGCAGCCAGGGCAGGAGGGGCGATCAGCCCCAGCATTTT; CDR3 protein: CASSQGRRGDQPQHF
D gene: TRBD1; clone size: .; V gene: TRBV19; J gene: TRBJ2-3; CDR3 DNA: TGTGCCAGTAGTATCCCCCCGACAGGGCGAAACACAGATACGCAGTATTTT; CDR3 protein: CASSIPPTGRNTDTQYF
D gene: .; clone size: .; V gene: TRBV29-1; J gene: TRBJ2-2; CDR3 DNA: TGCAGCGTTGCTAGAACCGGGGAGCTGTTTTTT; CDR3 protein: CSVARTGELFF
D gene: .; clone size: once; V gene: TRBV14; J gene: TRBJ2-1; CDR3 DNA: TGTGCCAGCAGCCAAGTCAGGGCCTACAATGAGCAGTTCTTC; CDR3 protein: CASSQVRAYNEQFF
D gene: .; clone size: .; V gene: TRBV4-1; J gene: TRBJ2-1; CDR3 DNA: TGCGCCAGCAGCTCCCTCGGGTATGAGCAGTTCTTC; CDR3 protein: CASSSLGYEQFF
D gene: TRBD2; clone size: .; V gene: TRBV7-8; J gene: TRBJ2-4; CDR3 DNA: TGTGCCAGCAGCTACTCACGTCCGGGGGGGGCCAAAAACATTCAGTACTTC; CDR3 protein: CASSYSRPGGAKNIQYF
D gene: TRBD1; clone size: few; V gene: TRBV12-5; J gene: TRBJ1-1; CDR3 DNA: TGTGCGAGTACCGAGGGACAGATGATGAACACTGAAGCTTTCTTT; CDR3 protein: CASTEGQMMNTEAFF
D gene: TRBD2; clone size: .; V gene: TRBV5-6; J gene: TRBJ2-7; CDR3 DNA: TGTGCCAGCAGCTTATCCGCTAGCGGGGGTTACGAGCAGTACTTC; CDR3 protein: CASSLSASGGYEQYF
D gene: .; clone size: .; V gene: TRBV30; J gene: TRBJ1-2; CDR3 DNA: TGTGCCTGGAGCGGACTGGGAGACTATGGCTACACCTTC; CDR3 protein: CAWSGLGDYGYTF
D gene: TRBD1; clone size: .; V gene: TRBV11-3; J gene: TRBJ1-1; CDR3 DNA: TGTGCCAGCAGCTCAACCAGACAGGGGGCCGGTAGGGACACTGAAGCTTTCTTT; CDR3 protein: CASSSTRQGAGRDTEAFF
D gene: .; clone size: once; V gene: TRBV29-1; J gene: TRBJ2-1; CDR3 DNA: TGCAGCGTTGACAGTACAGGGATGGGCAATGAGCAGTTCTTC; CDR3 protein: CSVDSTGMGNEQFF
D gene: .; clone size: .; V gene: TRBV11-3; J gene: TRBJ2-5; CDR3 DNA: TGTGCCAGCAGCTTAGACTCCGTCAGGGGAGATGAGACCCAGTACTTC; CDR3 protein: CASSLDSVRGDETQYF
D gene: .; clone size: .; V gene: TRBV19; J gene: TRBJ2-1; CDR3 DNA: TGTGCCAGTATTGGGACGACAGGTTACAATGAGCAGTTCTTC; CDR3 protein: CASIGTTGYNEQFF
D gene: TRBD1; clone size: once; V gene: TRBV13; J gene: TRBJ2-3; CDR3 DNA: TGTGCCAGCAGCTTATTTCAGGGGGCTACAGATACGCAGTATTTT; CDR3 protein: CASSLFQGATDTQYF
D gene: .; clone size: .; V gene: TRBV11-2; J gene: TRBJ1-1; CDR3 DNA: TGTGCCAGCAGCCAAGGGGCTGAAGCTTTCTTT; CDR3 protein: CASSQGAEAFF
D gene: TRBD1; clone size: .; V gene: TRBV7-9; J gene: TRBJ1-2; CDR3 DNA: TGTGCCAGCAGCTCATATCCCCCTGGGACAGGGTACGGCTATGGCTACACCTTC; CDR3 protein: CASSSYPPGTGYGYGYTF
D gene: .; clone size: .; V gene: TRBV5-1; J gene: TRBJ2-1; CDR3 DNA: TGCGCCAGCAGCTTGGCCGAGACGGGGTTCCACAATGAGCAGTTCTTC; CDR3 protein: CASSLAETGFHNEQFF
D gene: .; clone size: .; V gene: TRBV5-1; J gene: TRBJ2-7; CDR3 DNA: TGCGCCAGCAGCTTGGCCACAGGGCACTCCTACGAGCAGTACTTC; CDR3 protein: CASSLATGHSYEQYF
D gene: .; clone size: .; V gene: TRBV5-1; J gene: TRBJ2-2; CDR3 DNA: TGCGCCAGCAGCCTCCTGGAGGGCCCCGGGGAGCTGTTTTTT; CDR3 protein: CASSLLEGPGELFF
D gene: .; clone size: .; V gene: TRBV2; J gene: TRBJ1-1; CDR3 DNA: TGTGCCGTAGAGGTAGGGGCTGAAGCTTTCTTT; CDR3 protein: CAVEVGAEAFF
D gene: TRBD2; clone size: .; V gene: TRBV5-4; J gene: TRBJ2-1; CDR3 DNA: TGTGCCAGCAGCGATCTGAGCGGGGGGCCATACAATGAGCAGTTCTTC; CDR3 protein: CASSDLSGGPYNEQFF
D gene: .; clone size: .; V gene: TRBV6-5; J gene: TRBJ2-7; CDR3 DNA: TGTGCCAGCAGTTCCCACCCCCAGGGGAGCTCCTACGAGCAGTACTTC; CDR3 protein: CASSSHPQGSSYEQYF
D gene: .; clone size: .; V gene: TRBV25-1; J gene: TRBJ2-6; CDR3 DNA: TGTGCCAGCAGTGGTATTGGGGCCAACGTCCTGACTTTC; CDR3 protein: CASSGIGANVLTF
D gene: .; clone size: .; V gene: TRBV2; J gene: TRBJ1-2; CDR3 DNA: TGTGCCAGCAGTGAAAAGCGCGGAGGGATTGGCTACACCTTC; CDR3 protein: CASSEKRGGIGYTF
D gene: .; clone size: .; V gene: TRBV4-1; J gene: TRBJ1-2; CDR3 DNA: TGCGCCAGCAGCCAAGATCCTCACAGGCCTGGGGGGGGTGGCTACACCTTC; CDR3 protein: CASSQDPHRPGGGGYTF
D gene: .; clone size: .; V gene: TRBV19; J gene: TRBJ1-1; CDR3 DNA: TGTGCGTCCGGGGGGCGCAACACTGAAGCTTTCTTT; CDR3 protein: CASGGRNTEAFF
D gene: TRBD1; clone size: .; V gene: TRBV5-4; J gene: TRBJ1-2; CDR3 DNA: TGTGCCAGCAGCTTGGCAGGGGGCTATGGCTACACCTTC; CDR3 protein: CASSLAGGYGYTF
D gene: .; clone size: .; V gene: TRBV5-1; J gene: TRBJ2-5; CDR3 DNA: TGCGCCAGCAGCTGGGCGGGGAGGGGGATCCAAGAGACCCAGTACTTC; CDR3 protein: CASSWAGRGIQETQYF
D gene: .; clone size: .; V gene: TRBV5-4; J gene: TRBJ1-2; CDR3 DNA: TGTGCCAGCAGCTTGGTGTTTTCATCAGGTCTTGAAGACTATGGCTACACCTTC; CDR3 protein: CASSLVFSSGLEDYGYTF
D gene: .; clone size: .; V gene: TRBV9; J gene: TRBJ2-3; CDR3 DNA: TGTGCCAGCAGCGGAGAGGGTTATAGCACAGATACGCAGTATTTT; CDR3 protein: CASSGEGYSTDTQYF
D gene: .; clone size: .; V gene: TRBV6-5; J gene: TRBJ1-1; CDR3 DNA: TGTGCCAGCAGTTATCAGGGTAGTGGAGCTTTCTTT; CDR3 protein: CASSYQGSGAFF
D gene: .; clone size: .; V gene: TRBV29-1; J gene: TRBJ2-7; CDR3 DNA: TGCAGCGTTGATTCGGCACAGGGAGGGTACGAGCAGTACTTC; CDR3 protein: CSVDSAQGGYEQYF
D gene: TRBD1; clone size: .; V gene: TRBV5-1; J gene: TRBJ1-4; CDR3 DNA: TGCGCCAGCAGCGATCCGGGACAGGGGTCTTTCGGGGAAAAACTGTTTTTT; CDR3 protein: CASSDPGQGSFGEKLFF
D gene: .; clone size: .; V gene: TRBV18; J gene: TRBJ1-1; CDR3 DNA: TGTGCCAGCTCACCACCCCAGGCTCTTCTCATGAACACTGAAGCTTTCTTT; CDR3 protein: CASSPPQALLMNTEAFF
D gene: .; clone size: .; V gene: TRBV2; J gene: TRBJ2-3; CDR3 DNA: TGTGCCTCACTAGAAGACGGAGCAGTCACAGATACGCAGTATTTT; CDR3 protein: CASLEDGAVTDTQYF
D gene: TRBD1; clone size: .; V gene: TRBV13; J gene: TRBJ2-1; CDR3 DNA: TGTGCCAGCAGCCGGGACAGGGTCTACAATGAGCAGTTCTTC; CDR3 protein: CASSRDRVYNEQFF
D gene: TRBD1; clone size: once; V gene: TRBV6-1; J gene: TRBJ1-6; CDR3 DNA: TGTGCCAGCAGTGACTCAAAACAGGGGTCGTCACCCCTCCACTTT; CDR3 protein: CASSDSKQGSSPLHF
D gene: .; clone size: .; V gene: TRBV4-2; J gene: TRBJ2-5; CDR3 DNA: TGTGCCAGCAGCCAAGCCGGAGAGACCCAGTACTTC; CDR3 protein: CASSQAGETQYF
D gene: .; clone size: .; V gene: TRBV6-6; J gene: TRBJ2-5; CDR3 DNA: TGTGCCAGCAGTTATTTGTCCATTCAAGAGACCCAGTACTTC; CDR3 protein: CASSYLSIQETQYF
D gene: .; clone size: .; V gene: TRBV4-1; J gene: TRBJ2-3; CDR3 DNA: TGCGCCAGCGGGGGGACGGGCACAGATACGCAGTATTTT; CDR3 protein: CASGGTGTDTQYF
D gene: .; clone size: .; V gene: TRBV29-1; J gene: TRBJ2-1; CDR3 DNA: TGCAGCGTTGAAGCCCTAGACCCATACAATGAGCAGTTCTTC; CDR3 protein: CSVEALDPYNEQFF
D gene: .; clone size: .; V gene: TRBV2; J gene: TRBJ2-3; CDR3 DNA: TGTGCCAGCAGTCGCCGAGTGCTAGTGGCAGATACGCAGTATTTT; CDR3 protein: CASSRRVLVADTQYF
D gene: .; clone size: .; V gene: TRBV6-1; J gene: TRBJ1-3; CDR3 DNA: TGTGCCAGCAGTGAAGCTTCCCTAAGCTCTGGAAACACCATATATTTT; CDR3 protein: CASSEASLSSGNTIYF
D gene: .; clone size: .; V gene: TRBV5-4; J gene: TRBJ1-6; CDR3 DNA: TGTGCCAGCAGCTTGAGAGGGGGGGATGGATCACCCCTCCACTTT; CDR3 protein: CASSLRGGDGSPLHF
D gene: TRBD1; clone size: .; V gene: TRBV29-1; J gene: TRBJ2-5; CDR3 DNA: TGCAGCGTTGTCACAGGGGGAGAGACCCAGTACTTC; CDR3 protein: CSVVTGGETQYF
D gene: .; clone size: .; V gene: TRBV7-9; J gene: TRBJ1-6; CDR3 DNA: TGTGCCAGCAGCTTAGCCCCCGTCGGACCCCTCCACTTT; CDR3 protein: CASSLAPVGPLHF
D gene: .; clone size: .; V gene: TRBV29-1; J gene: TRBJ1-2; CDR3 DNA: TGCAGCGCGATACAGGGACGCTCTAACTATGGCTACACCTTC; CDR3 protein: CSAIQGRSNYGYTF